This is a list of T cell receptor beta chains from one sample in a study of T-cell memory formation after mild COVID-19. A single record per CDR3 protein comes from TCRdb applying MiXCR to the 5' RACE reads. The sample holds around 300,000 distinct CDR3 sequences, 13% seen once. Specimen: PBMCs or a T cell subset sorted from them (not recorded which). Receptors originate from a man between 18 and 35 years old who had mild COVID-19 (a few samples of this study predate the infection). Cell type and time point are not known. CDR3s include the opening cysteine and the closing phenylalanine or tryptophan. The order of the fields is CDR3 protein, CDR3 DNA, clone size, V gene, D gene, J gene. The D gene is left open where the match is weak. Size is omitted from some rows. Given values are once, few, many or a class for expanded clones.

CDR3: CASSLVAGGHDEQFF
DNA: TGCGCCAGCAGCTTGGTGGCGGGGGGCCACGATGAGCAGTTCTTC
size: few
V: TRBV5-1
D: TRBD2
J: TRBJ2-1

CDR3: CASSSRDRGNQPQHF
DNA: TGTGCCAGCAGCAGCCGGGATAGGGGCAATCAGCCCCAGCATTTT
size: few
V: TRBV28
D: .
J: TRBJ1-5

CDR3: CASSSGGLQPQHF
DNA: TGTGCCAGCAGCTCGGGGGGGCTTCAGCCCCAGCATTTT
size: .
V: TRBV5-6
D: .
J: TRBJ1-5

CDR3: CASRQTSGSGDF
DNA: TGTGCCAGCAGACAGACTAGCGGGTCGGGGGATTTT
size: .
V: TRBV28
D: TRBD2
J: TRBJ2-3

CDR3: CASSPPGEVETQYF
DNA: TGTGCCAGCAGCCCCCCCGGGGAGGTTGAGACCCAGTACTTC
size: .
V: TRBV7-2
D: .
J: TRBJ2-5

CDR3: CASSLEGFNTGELFF
DNA: TGTGCCAGCAGCTTAGAAGGGTTCAACACCGGGGAGCTGTTTTTT
size: few
V: TRBV11-3
D: .
J: TRBJ2-2

CDR3: CASSPDRGNGELFF
DNA: TGTGCCAGTAGTCCAGACAGGGGGAACGGGGAGCTGTTTTTT
size: few
V: TRBV19
D: TRBD1
J: TRBJ2-2

CDR3: CASSQDIGEETQYF
DNA: TGCGCCAGCAGCCAAGATATTGGAGAAGAGACCCAGTACTTC
size: .
V: TRBV4-3
D: .
J: TRBJ2-5

CDR3: CASSHSGGGETQYF
DNA: TGTGCCAGCAGTCATAGCGGGGGGGGAGAGACCCAGTACTTC
size: .
V: TRBV12-3/TRBV12-4
D: TRBD2
J: TRBJ2-5

CDR3: CASRKQSSGSQNF
DNA: TGTGCCAGCAGGAAGCAATCTAGCGGGAGCCAAAATTTT
size: .
V: TRBV6-5
D: TRBD2
J: TRBJ2-3

CDR3: CASSQERQGDYGYTF
DNA: TGCGCCAGCAGCCAAGAAAGGCAGGGCGACTATGGCTACACCTTC
size: few
V: TRBV4-3
D: .
J: TRBJ1-2

CDR3: CASSTGTSSYNEQFF
DNA: TGTGCCAGCAGCACTGGGACTTCTTCCTACAATGAGCAGTTCTTC
size: few
V: TRBV11-2
D: .
J: TRBJ2-1

CDR3: CAISESGTGYEKLFF
DNA: TGTGCCATCAGTGAGTCAGGGACAGGGTATGAAAAACTGTTTTTT
size: .
V: TRBV10-3
D: TRBD1
J: TRBJ1-4

CDR3: CASSQETGGPPQHF
DNA: TGTGCCAGCAGCCAAGAAACAGGGGGACCGCCCCAGCATTTT
size: few
V: TRBV4-2
D: TRBD1
J: TRBJ1-5

CDR3: CSARDRRGGTEAFF
DNA: TGCAGTGCTAGAGATCGGAGGGGGGGGACTGAAGCTTTCTTT
size: few
V: TRBV20-1
D: .
J: TRBJ1-1

CDR3: CASSLRQKNTEAFF
DNA: TGTGCCAGCAGCTTAAGGCAGAAGAACACTGAAGCTTTCTTT
size: .
V: TRBV7-6
D: .
J: TRBJ1-1

CDR3: CASSQGSGGADTQYF
DNA: TGTGCCAGCAGCCAAGGGAGCGGGGGGGCAGATACGCAGTATTTT
size: many
V: TRBV4-2
D: TRBD2
J: TRBJ2-3

CDR3: CASSGTGYNEQFF
DNA: TGCGCCAGCTCCGGGACAGGGTACAATGAGCAGTTCTTC
size: few
V: TRBV10-1
D: TRBD1
J: TRBJ2-1

CDR3: CASSLRGMWTEAFF
DNA: TGTGCCAGCAGCCTCAGGGGGATGTGGACTGAAGCTTTCTTT
size: few
V: TRBV12-3/TRBV12-4
D: TRBD1
J: TRBJ1-1

CDR3: CASSLFDSRVPYEQYF
DNA: TGCGCCAGCAGCTTGTTTGACTCGAGGGTCCCCTACGAGCAGTACTTC
size: few
V: TRBV5-1
D: .
J: TRBJ2-7

CDR3: CASSHYDRSHYGYTF
DNA: TGTGCCAGCAGCCATTACGACAGGAGCCACTATGGCTACACCTTC
size: .
V: TRBV3-1
D: .
J: TRBJ1-2

CDR3: CASSLISGVRETQYF
DNA: TGTGCCAGCAGCCTGATTAGCGGGGTTCGGGAGACCCAGTACTTC
size: few
V: TRBV7-9
D: TRBD2
J: TRBJ2-5

CDR3: CSVVQGARDTQYF
DNA: TGCAGCGTTGTGCAGGGGGCGAGAGATACGCAGTATTTT
size: .
V: TRBV29-1
D: TRBD1
J: TRBJ2-3

CDR3: CASSRQGTDTQYF
DNA: TGTGCCAGCAGCCGACAGGGGACAGATACGCAGTATTTT
size: many
V: TRBV21-1
D: .
J: TRBJ2-3

CDR3: CASSLSWGPDRGNQPQHF
DNA: TGCGCCAGCAGCCTGAGTTGGGGCCCGGACAGGGGCAATCAGCCCCAGCATTTT
size: many
V: TRBV4-3
D: TRBD1
J: TRBJ1-5

CDR3: CASSDRLNTGELFF
DNA: TGTGCCAGCAGCGACAGACTGAACACCGGGGAGCTGTTTTTT
size: many
V: TRBV5-6
D: .
J: TRBJ2-2

CDR3: CAWMRPAEGYTF
DNA: TGTGCCTGGATGCGACCCGCTGAGGGCTACACCTTC
size: .
V: TRBV30
D: .
J: TRBJ1-2

CDR3: CASSPPHGGGTGELFF
DNA: TGCGCCAGCAGCCCGCCCCACGGGGGGGGGACCGGGGAGCTGTTTTTT
size: .
V: TRBV5-1
D: TRBD2
J: TRBJ2-2

CDR3: CASSPTGALEQYF
DNA: TGTGCCAGCAGCCCTACCGGGGCCTTGGAGCAGTACTTC
size: .
V: TRBV11-1
D: .
J: TRBJ2-7

CDR3: CASSSGGPSYEQYF
DNA: TGTGCCAGCAGCTCAGGGGGTCCCTCTTACGAGCAGTACTTC
size: many
V: TRBV7-2
D: TRBD1
J: TRBJ2-7

CDR3: CASSQDLGSYNEQFF
DNA: TGCGCCAGCAGCCAAGACCTCGGTTCCTACAATGAGCAGTTCTTC
size: many
V: TRBV4-3
D: .
J: TRBJ2-1

CDR3: CAISEGGRADTQYF
DNA: TGTGCCATCAGTGAAGGAGGCAGGGCAGATACGCAGTATTTT
size: few
V: TRBV10-3
D: .
J: TRBJ2-3

CDR3: CSAYGASGDYNTGELFF
DNA: TGCAGTGCATACGGGGCTAGCGGGGATTACAACACCGGGGAGCTGTTTTTT
size: few
V: TRBV20-1
D: TRBD2
J: TRBJ2-2

CDR3: CASSLSPGYEQYF
DNA: TGTGCCAGCAGTTTGTCCCCGGGGTACGAGCAGTACTTC
size: .
V: TRBV27
D: .
J: TRBJ2-7

CDR3: CASQGQSGELFF
DNA: TGCGCCAGCCAGGGACAGAGTGGGGAGCTGTTTTTT
size: few
V: TRBV4-1
D: TRBD1
J: TRBJ2-2

CDR3: CSASFGQGSGYTF
DNA: TGCAGCGCCTCATTTGGGCAGGGAAGTGGCTACACCTTC
size: .
V: TRBV29-1
D: .
J: TRBJ1-2

CDR3: CASSLDRIGTEAFF
DNA: TGTGCCAGCAGCTTGGACAGGATTGGTACTGAAGCTTTCTTT
size: many
V: TRBV7-2
D: TRBD1
J: TRBJ1-1

CDR3: CASRPGGRTDTQYF
DNA: TGTGCCAGCCGTCCCGGGGGGAGGACAGATACGCAGTATTTT
size: few
V: TRBV7-2
D: TRBD2
J: TRBJ2-3

CDR3: CATSEGEGAEAFF
DNA: TGTGCCACCTCCGAGGGAGAGGGTGCTGAAGCTTTCTTT
size: few
V: TRBV24-1
D: .
J: TRBJ1-1

CDR3: CASSPTVLNTEAFF
DNA: TGTGCCAGCAGCCCGACAGTATTGAACACTGAAGCTTTCTTT
size: .
V: TRBV6-5
D: .
J: TRBJ1-1

CDR3: CASSQGQGKMNTEAFF
DNA: TGCGCCAGCAGCCAAGGACAGGGCAAGATGAACACTGAAGCTTTCTTT
size: .
V: TRBV4-1
D: TRBD1
J: TRBJ1-1

CDR3: CASSRGHANGEKLFF
DNA: TGTGCCAGCAGCCGGGGACACGCAAACGGAGAAAAACTGTTTTTT
size: .
V: TRBV7-2
D: .
J: TRBJ1-4

CDR3: CASSVDRSPVDPFF
DNA: TGTGCCAGCAGCGTAGACAGGTCCCCCGTAGATCCGTTCTTC
size: many
V: TRBV7-2
D: .
J: TRBJ2-1

CDR3: CSALNTEAFF
DNA: TGCAGTGCCCTGAACACTGAAGCTTTCTTT
size: .
V: TRBV20-1
D: .
J: TRBJ1-1

CDR3: CASSYDHRGPDTQYF
DNA: TGTGCCAGCAGTTACGATCACAGGGGGCCAGATACGCAGTATTTT
size: .
V: TRBV6-2/TRBV6-3
D: TRBD1
J: TRBJ2-3

CDR3: CASSTPRAGARTQYF
DNA: TGTGCCAGCAGCACCCCCCGAGCGGGGGCCAGGACCCAGTACTTC
size: .
V: TRBV11-2
D: TRBD2
J: TRBJ2-5

CDR3: CASSQDWAPSGYGYTF
DNA: TGTGCCAGCAGCCAAGATTGGGCCCCAAGTGGGTATGGCTACACCTTC
size: .
V: TRBV3-1
D: .
J: TRBJ1-2

CDR3: CASRAGAYSTDTQYF
DNA: TGTGCCAGCAGAGCGGGGGCCTATAGCACAGATACGCAGTATTTT
size: .
V: TRBV11-2
D: TRBD2
J: TRBJ2-3

CDR3: CASTGGGREKLFF
DNA: TGTGCCAGCACAGGAGGGGGTCGGGAAAAACTGTTTTTT
size: few
V: TRBV27
D: .
J: TRBJ1-4

CDR3: CSARPEGREFRNEQFF
DNA: TGCAGTGCTAGACCTGAGGGGCGGGAGTTTCGGAATGAGCAGTTCTTC
size: .
V: TRBV20-1
D: TRBD2
J: TRBJ2-1

CDR3: CANQGVYNEQFF
DNA: TGTGCCAACCAAGGGGTATACAATGAGCAGTTCTTC
size: .
V: TRBV28
D: .
J: TRBJ2-1

CDR3: CASSESRQGYRNYGYTF
DNA: TGTGCCAGCAGTGAAAGCAGACAGGGATATCGTAACTATGGCTACACCTTC
size: few
V: TRBV6-1
D: TRBD1
J: TRBJ1-2

CDR3: CASSPRGFTEAFF
DNA: TGTGCCAGCAGCCCTAGGGGTTTTACTGAAGCTTTCTTT
size: .
V: TRBV7-3
D: .
J: TRBJ1-1

CDR3: CASSLAGTPRYEQYF
DNA: TGTGCCAGCAGCTTAGCCGGGACTCCCCGCTACGAGCAGTACTTC
size: .
V: TRBV5-6
D: .
J: TRBJ2-7